Described below is a single T cell receptor (beta chain) sequence and its context. These data originate in a study of OX40 agonist ivuxolimab in advanced cancers. V lost 0 bases, J lost 1 base, and 10 bases lay in between. Per the germline V gene, CDR1 is SGHRS and CDR2 is YFSETQ. The CDR3 runs 15 residues. The repertoire was sequenced with immunoSEQ multiplex PCR; TCRdb's copy has only in-frame clones and lacks some. The table has around 62,000 clones, 70% to 85% seen once; the top ten hold under 2%. The receptor was derived from an adult with an advanced solid tumor such as melanoma, head and neck, liver or kidney cancer. Sample: CD4+ or CD8+ T cells sorted from blood, taken in a trial of the OX40 agonist ivuxolimab. The V call is TRBV5-1, the J call TRBJ2-5; D is unclear. The CDR3 DNA follows: TGCGCCAGCAGCTTGGCCCCCAGTCTCCAAGAGACCCAGTACTTC. Translated, it gives CASSLAPSLQETQYF.